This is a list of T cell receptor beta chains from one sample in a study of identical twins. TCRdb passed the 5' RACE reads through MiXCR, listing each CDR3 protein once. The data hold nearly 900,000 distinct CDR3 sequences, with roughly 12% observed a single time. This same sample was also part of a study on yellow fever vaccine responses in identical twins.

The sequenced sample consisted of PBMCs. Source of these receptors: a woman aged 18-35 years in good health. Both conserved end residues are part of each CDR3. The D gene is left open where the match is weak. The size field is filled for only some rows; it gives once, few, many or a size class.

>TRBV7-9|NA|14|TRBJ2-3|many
CASSPPAGTDTQYF
TGTGCCAGCAGTCCCCCGGCCGGCACAGATACGCAGTATTTT
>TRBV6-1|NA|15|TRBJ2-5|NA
CASTPWAGAEETQYF
TGTGCCAGCACCCCCTGGGCAGGGGCCGAGGAGACCCAGTACTTC
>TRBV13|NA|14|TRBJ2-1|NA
CASSLVSEDNEQFF
TGTGCCAGCAGCTTAGTAAGTGAAGACAATGAGCAGTTCTTC
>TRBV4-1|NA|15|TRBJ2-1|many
CASSALPGPYNEQFF
TGCGCCAGCAGCGCCCTCCCAGGGCCCTACAATGAGCAGTTCTTC
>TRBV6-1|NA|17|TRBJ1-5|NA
CASSLIGSKGSNQPQHF
TGTGCCAGCAGTCTGATCGGGAGCAAGGGTAGCAATCAGCCCCAGCATTTT
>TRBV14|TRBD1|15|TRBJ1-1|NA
CASSQKQGVNTEAFF
TGTGCCAGCAGCCAAAAACAGGGGGTGAACACTGAAGCTTTCTTT
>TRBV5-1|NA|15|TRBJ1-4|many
CASSLKSTKGEKLFF
TGCGCCAGCAGCTTGAAGTCAACGAAGGGCGAAAAACTGTTTTTT
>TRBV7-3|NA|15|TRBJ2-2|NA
CASSPSASPPGELFF
TGTGCCAGCAGCCCGTCGGCCTCTCCTCCCGGGGAGCTGTTTTTT
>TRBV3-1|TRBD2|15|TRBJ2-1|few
CASSPRTSGRSEQFF
TGTGCCAGCAGCCCCAGGACTAGCGGGAGGAGTGAGCAGTTCTTC
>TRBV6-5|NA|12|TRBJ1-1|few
CASEGGSAEAFF
TGTGCCAGCGAAGGGGGATCCGCTGAAGCTTTCTTT
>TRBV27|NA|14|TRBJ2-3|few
CASPLGRNTDTQYF
TGTGCCAGTCCTCTGGGGCGGAACACAGATACGCAGTATTTT
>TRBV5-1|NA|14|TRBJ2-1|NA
CASSPAAAGNEQFF
TGCGCCAGCAGCCCGGCCGCCGCAGGCAATGAGCAGTTCTTC
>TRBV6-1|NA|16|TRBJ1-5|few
CASSVGQQSGYQPQHF
TGTGCCAGCAGTGTCGGGCAGCAATCGGGTTATCAGCCCCAGCATTTT
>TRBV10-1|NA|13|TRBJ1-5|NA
CASSEEGLKPQHF
TGCGCCAGCAGTGAGGAGGGTTTGAAGCCCCAGCATTTT
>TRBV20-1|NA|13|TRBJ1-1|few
CSAPGVPNTEAFF
TGCAGTGCTCCAGGTGTCCCGAACACTGAAGCTTTCTTT
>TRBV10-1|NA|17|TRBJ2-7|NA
CASSESGSGTKRYEQYF
TGCGCCAGCAGTGAGTCGGGCTCCGGGACAAAGAGGTACGAGCAGTACTTC
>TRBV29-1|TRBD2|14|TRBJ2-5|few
CSVATSESQETQYF
TGCAGCGTTGCGACTAGCGAATCCCAAGAGACCCAGTACTTC
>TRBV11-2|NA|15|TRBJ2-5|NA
CASSLEAGAQETQYF
TGTGCCAGCAGCTTAGAAGCCGGGGCCCAAGAGACCCAGTACTTC
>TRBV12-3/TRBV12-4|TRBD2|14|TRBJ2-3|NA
CASIRGSITDTQYF
TGTGCCAGCATCCGCGGGAGTATCACAGATACGCAGTATTTT
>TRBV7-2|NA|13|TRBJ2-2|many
CASSFRDGRELFF
TGTGCCAGCAGCTTCAGGGACGGAAGGGAGCTGTTTTTT
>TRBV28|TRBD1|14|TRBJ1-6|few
CASSTGGNNSPLHF
TGTGCCAGCAGTACAGGGGGCAATAATTCACCCCTCCACTTT
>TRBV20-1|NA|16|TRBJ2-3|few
CSAASPDHTVADTQYF
TGCAGTGCTGCATCCCCAGATCATACAGTCGCAGATACGCAGTATTTT
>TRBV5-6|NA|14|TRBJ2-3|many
CASSWGTSTDTQYF
TGTGCCAGCAGCTGGGGGACTAGCACAGATACGCAGTATTTT